This T cell receptor (beta chain) derives from a study of shared clonotypes between healthy human individuals. Study background: Three plates each covered CD4 naive and memory; CD8 naive two, CD8 memory one. Study-level findings and limits: Non-shared clonotypes showed lower generation probabilities than clonotypes common to all four donors.

V was cut by 0 bases and J by 5 bases, with 6 bases left in between. The CDR3 totals 13 residues. The germline CDR1 and CDR2 sequences are SGHRS and YFSETQ. The material for each subset, its genomic DNA, was split evenly across several immunoSEQ plates. Profiling relied on immunoSEQ multiplex PCR, and the TCRdb table lists in-frame clones only, not all of them. The repertoire holds about 730,000 clones, with about two thirds as singletons. CD45RA-negative memory and CD45RA+ naive subsets were split from the CD4+ cells. A note on this clone: Its antigen is not known.

This rearrangement joins TRBV5-1 to TRBJ2-1, with a tentative D call TRBD2 (5 bases). Sequences were obtained from memory CD4+ T cells sorted from blood. As to subset: CD45RA-negative fraction. This TCR derives from a woman between 25 and 40 years old in good health. The CDR3 here is CASSLVRDNEQFF. Written as DNA, the CDR3 is TGCGCCAGCAGCTTGGTGAGGGACAATGAGCAGTTCTTC.